These T cell receptor beta chains were read from a single sample in a study of human T cells and chemical hapten exposure. From the RACE reads, TCRdb called clonotypes with MiXCR, one entry per CDR3 protein. The table shows 300,000 to 450,000 distinct CDR3 sequences, with 5% to 6.5% occurring only once. The input for sequencing was whole blood, taken in connection with sensitization to the hapten diphenylcyclopropenone (DPC). The receptors come from a woman aged 45-65 years with alopecia areata. Some clones in this sample may be carry-over from other donors' samples. CDR3s include the opening cysteine and the closing phenylalanine or tryptophan. The order of the fields is CDR3 protein, J gene, V gene.

CDR3: CASSYGGDQPQHF
J: TRBJ1-5
V: TRBV7-2

CDR3: CASGEEQYF
J: TRBJ2-7
V: TRBV28

CDR3: CASSLGGAGTEAFF
J: TRBJ1-1
V: TRBV7-8

CDR3: CSVPDRLSGNTEAFF
J: TRBJ1-1
V: TRBV29-1

CDR3: CASSVGGISYEQYF
J: TRBJ2-7
V: TRBV9

CDR3: CASSHKTGTGGSGAFF
J: TRBJ1-1
V: TRBV3-1

CDR3: CASSSLAGLASYEQYF
J: TRBJ2-7
V: TRBV27

CDR3: CASSVGGSQETQYF
J: TRBJ2-5
V: TRBV9

CDR3: CASSPFGDSDSPLHF
J: TRBJ1-6
V: TRBV18

CDR3: CASSEARFMNTEAFF
J: TRBJ1-1
V: TRBV11-2

CDR3: CASSVGDRTRRGTEAFF
J: TRBJ1-1
V: TRBV9

CDR3: CASSETSGGYNEQFF
J: TRBJ2-1
V: TRBV2

CDR3: CASSLERRTNSPLHF
J: TRBJ1-6
V: TRBV5-1

CDR3: CASSPLFGATEAFF
J: TRBJ1-1
V: TRBV9

CDR3: CSARDRVTGELFF
J: TRBJ2-2
V: TRBV20-1

CDR3: CASSALDQPQHF
J: TRBJ1-5
V: TRBV6-2/TRBV6-3

CDR3: CASSVGQGAGQPQHF
J: TRBJ1-5
V: TRBV9

CDR3: CASSLARGGELFF
J: TRBJ2-2
V: TRBV12-3/TRBV12-4

CDR3: CASSAGGTALYNEQFF
J: TRBJ2-1
V: TRBV6-2/TRBV6-3